Sequencing of this T cell receptor (beta chain) was carried out in a study of regulatory T cells in long-lasting Graves disease. Study observations and caveats: The study found TRBV28, TRBJ1-2 and TRBJ2-5 favored in persistent disease. Study of thyroid tissue was not done, with only peripheral blood studied.

Time point reported: newly diagnosed GD, antithyroid drugs for less than 3 months. The authors made the TCR library using RNA they extracted from PBMCs. Arm-PCR of CDR3 regions and iRepertoire HTBI primers were used to build TCR beta libraries. TCRdb redid the calling of the multiplex PCR reads with MiXCR, one entry per CDR3 protein. Of roughly 400,000 distinct CDR3 sequences in the sample, about 17% were seen once. With respect to this clonotype: The antigen is not known.

The CDR3 covers 13 residues. CDR1 MNHNS and CDR2 SASEGT come from the germline V gene. The V end was cut by 6 bases, the J end by 6 bases, with 13 bases between. This sample also appeared in a second study, on T cells in Graves' hyperthyroidism and ophthalmopathy. Per that study: HTBI primers were used for first-round RT-PCR of the TCR CDR3.

The source was peripheral blood mononuclear cells (PBMCs), collected at new diagnosis, from a patient treated with antithyroid drugs. This TCR was recovered from a young woman with Graves disease. The chain combines TRBV6-1 with TRBJ2-3, with a possible D match to TRBD2 (5 bases). The CDR3 is CASRFSGADTQYF. CDR3 nucleotide sequence: TGTGCCAGCAGATTCAGCGGCGCGGATACGCAGTATTTT.